This T cell receptor beta chain was recorded in a study of blood T cell repertoires in COVID-19. Turning to the study itself: Samples representing acute and convalescent COVID-19 were sourced from the United States, Italy and Spain. Sources were T cells, B-cell-depleted T cells, or PBMCs; the material itself was cDNA or gDNA.

In the source study's methods: Amplification of reference gene primers was used by the study to estimate nucleated cell counts. Assay: immunoSEQ multiplex PCR; the TCRdb copy retains only in-frame clones and omits some. Clonal size and the V and J genes are those of that table, whereas D and trimming came from the DNA. In the table there are about 140,000 clones, roughly 85% of which are singletons. Each recovered donor of Cohort 3 presented with two negative PCRs, clearance, or symptom resolution. Germline V lookup: CDR1 SGHNT, CDR2 YYREEE (reference sequence). V shed 4 bases, J shed 7 bases, and the junction held 9 bases outside the gene matches. The CDR3 has 15 amino acids.

What was sequenced was PBMCs or T cells enriched from blood (not recorded which). This TCR was recovered from a woman in her fifties or sixties who had recovered from COVID-19. V is TRBV5-4 and J is TRBJ2-3, with TRBD1 identical over 10 bases. Written as DNA, the CDR3 is TGTGCCAGCAGCGGGGGGGGGACAGGGGTAAATACGCAGTATTTT. Translation gives CASSGGGTGVNTQYF.